Presented here are 27 T cell receptor beta chains from one specimen sequenced in a study of cytomegalovirus exposure and HLA in healthy donors. Both 60 Vbeta primers and 13 Jbeta primers went into the PCR. This table comes from immunoSEQ multiplex PCR, and its TCRdb copy is limited to in-frame clones, with some not included. The data show 250,000 to 350,000 clones, around 86% seen once. The sequenced sample consisted of PBMCs. These receptors originate from a man aged 40-55 years in good health and CMV-seropositive.

This clone has only one observation. The chain employs TRBV19 and TRBJ2-2; 7 positions agree with TRBD2. CDR1 is LNHDA and CDR2 is SQIVND in the germline V gene (reference sequence). The ends lost 6 bases at V and 7 bases at J; junction bases unmatched: 8. This CDR3 has 14 residues. This chain's CDR3 is CASSPTGGNGELFF. The CDR3 coding sequence is TGTGCCAGTAGCCCTACGGGAGGCAACGGGGAGCTGTTTTTT.

V usage is TRBV6-1 and J usage is TRBJ2-7; D is perhaps TRBD2 (6 bases). V was cut by 2 bases and J by 3 bases, with 11 bases left in between. CDR1 is MNHNS and CDR2 is SASEGT in the germline V gene. The CDR3 extends over 14 amino acids. The CDR3 reads CASSEIPGVYEQYF. The CDR3 DNA reads as TGTGCCAGCAGTGAAATACCGGGAGTCTACGAGCAGTACTTC.

The chain has TRBV4-3 and TRBJ1-1, with 8 positions matching TRBD1. The junction had 17 bases not matched to a gene; V was cut back by 9 bases and J by 5 bases. This CDR3 has 16 residues. Germline V CDR1 and CDR2: LGHNA, YSLEER. This CDR3 is CASSRDRSTAVTEAFF. CDR3 bases: TGCGCCAGTTCCCGGGACAGGTCTACAGCGGTGACTGAAGCTTTCTTT.

V is TRBV28 and J is TRBJ1-1; 10 bases line up with TRBD1. Trimming removed 7 bases from V and 4 bases from J; junction bases left unmatched: 6. From germline, CDR1 is MDHEN and CDR2 SYDVKM. This CDR3 region has 14 residues. In DNA form, the CDR3 reads TGTGCCAGCAAACTAAGGACAGGGGGCACTGAAGCTTTCTTT. Translation gives CASKLRTGGTEAFF.

The V call is TRBV1, the J call TRBJ2-7; the table gives TRBD1 as D, unverified against the DNA. TRBV1 is listed as a pseudogene. The CDR3 covers 13 residues. CDR3 DNA sequence: TGCACCAGCAGCCAGGGGACAGCCTACGAGCAGTACTTC. It yields the protein CTSSQGTAYEQYF.

The rearrangement uses TRBV4-3 and TRBJ2-1, with 13 bases identical to TRBD2. The germline gives CDR1 LGHNA, CDR2 YSLEER. The length of the CDR3 is 15 residues. J lost 4 bases, V lost 3 bases, and 0 bases had no gene match. The CDR3 region has the DNA TGCGCCAGCAGCCAGACTAGCGGGAGGTACAATGAGCAGTTCTTC. It codes for CASSQTSGRYNEQFF.

V gene TRBV25-1 combines with J gene TRBJ2-7; 8 bases match TRBD2. This CDR3 is 15 amino acids long. Losses at the gene ends were 5 bases for V and 3 bases for J; bases not matched to a gene: 9. The germline V gene encodes CDR1 MGHDK and CDR2 SYGVNS. The CDR3 bases are TGTGCCAGCAGTCCTCTGGGACTAGACCGCTACGAGCAGTACTTC. This sequence encodes CASSPLGLDRYEQYF.

The chain is built from TRBV29-1 and TRBJ1-4; 8 bases match TRBD1. Germline assignment: CDR1 SQVTM and CDR2 ANQGSEA. V lost 1 base and J lost 7; bases outside the gene matches: 8. The CDR3 loop spans 15 amino acids. The DNA for the CDR3 is TGCAGCGTTGAAGTGGCCGGGACAGGACTTGAAAAACTGTTTTTT. As protein: CSVEVAGTGLEKLFF.

The chain carries TRBV28 and TRBJ2-7, with D perhaps TRBD2 (6 bases). Trimming shortened V by 10 bases and J by 4 bases, and 17 bases separated the two germline ends. This CDR3 is 13 amino acids long. Germline V gene lookup returns CDR1 MDHEN and CDR2 SYDVKM. CDR3 bases: TGTGCCATATTGCGGGGTTCGGGATACGAGCAGTACTTC. Residues: CAILRGSGYEQYF.

J is TRBJ1-3 and V is TRBV28, with TRBD1 identical over 10 bases. CDR3 length equals 15 residues. CDR1 is MDHEN, CDR2 SYDVKM, per germline. V dropped 6 bases and J dropped 9; count of bases not matched to a gene: 11. CDR3 nucleotides: TGTGCCAGCAGCAGTCTTGGGACAGGGGTATCCACCATATATTTT. The encoded protein is CASSSLGTGVSTIYF.

The rearrangement uses TRBV19 and TRBJ2-7; TRBD2 might be the D (5 bases). CDR1 and CDR2 (germline): LNHDA, SQIVND (reference sequence). V shed 3 bases and J shed 5 bases, with 14 bases lying between them. This CDR3 has 14 amino acids. CDR3 DNA: TGTGCCAGTAGTATTGCGGGTGAGTCGGACGAGCAGTACTTC. Translating gives CASSIAGESDEQYF. The full variable domain, with the rest looked up from reference TRBV19 and TRBJ2-7, is DGGITQSPKYLFRKEGQNVTLSCEQNLNHDAMYWYRQDPGQGLRLIYYSQIVNDFQKGDIAEGYSVSREKKESFPLTVTSAQKNPTAFYLCASSIAGESDEQYFGPGTRLTVT.

The rearrangement uses TRBV2 and TRBJ2-1, with TRBD2 as a possible D gene (6 bases). CDR1 and CDR2 from the germline V gene are SNHLY and FYNNEI. Trimming shortened V by 8 bases and J by 0 bases, and 14 bases separated the two germline ends. The CDR3 contains 15 residues. The CDR3 region is CASRKEGSSYNEQFF. CDR3 in DNA: TGTGCCAGCCGCAAGGAGGGAAGCTCCTACAATGAGCAGTTCTTC.

About this clone: The junction departs from the called germline gene at one end, perhaps through a read error. The V and J genes are TRBV5-4 and TRBJ1-4, with 8 bases fitting TRBD1. Germline-derived CDR1 and CDR2 are SGHNT and YYREEE (reference sequence). The CDR3 is 13 amino acids. Here the CDR3 DNA reads TGTGCCGGCAGAGGACAGGGCGATGAAAAACTGTTTTTT. This gives the protein CAGRGQGDEKLFF.

The V gene is TRBV15, the J gene TRBJ1-1; TRBD1 matches at 7 bases. Germline values: CDR1 LNHNV, CDR2 YYDKDF (reference sequence). This CDR3 is built from 14 residues. With V trimmed by 1 base and J by 5 bases, 4 bases remained unmatched. The CDR3 coding sequence is TGTGCCACCAGCAGAGGACAGGGAAGGACTGAAGCTTTCTTT. It is translated as CATSRGQGRTEAFF.

The genes are TRBV2 and TRBJ1-3; D unresolved. This CDR3 is 15 amino acids long. Trimming removed 3 bases from V and 0 bases from J, with 9 bases in between. CDR1 is SNHLY, CDR2 FYNNEI, per germline. As DNA, the CDR3 is TGTGCCAGCAGTGACAGTGCCTTCTCTGGAAACACCATATATTTT. It codes for CASSDSAFSGNTIYF.

The gene calls are TRBV4-3 and TRBJ1-5, with 8 positions matching TRBD1. Germline loops: CDR1 LGHNA, CDR2 YSLEER. The CDR3 spans 15 residues. V gave up 3 bases and J gave up 9 bases; unmatched junction bases: 10. The CDR3 sequence: CASSHSDRARGPQHF. CDR3 DNA: TGCGCCAGCAGCCACTCGGACAGGGCCAGAGGGCCCCAGCATTTT.

This rearrangement joins TRBV5-1 to TRBJ2-1, with D unresolved. The CDR3 length is 15 residues. Trimming left V 0 bases short and J 0 bases short, with 7 bases between. In germline, CDR1 is SGHRS, CDR2 YFSETQ. CDR3 protein: CASSLDFTSYNEQFF. Written as DNA, the CDR3 is TGCGCCAGCAGCTTGGACTTTACCTCCTACAATGAGCAGTTCTTC.

The table lists this clone with a few counts. Here the CDR3 reads CASSQAPGGTYEQYF. The CDR3 nucleotides read TGCGCCAGCAGCCAAGCTCCAGGGGGCACCTACGAGCAGTACTTC. This chain links TRBV4-1 with TRBJ2-7; 8 bases match TRBD1. This CDR3 is 15 amino acids long. In germline, CDR1 is MGHRA, CDR2 YSYEKL. V lost 1 base to trimming and J lost 2 bases; unmatched junction nucleotides: 4.

The chain uses TRBV28 and TRBJ2-1, with 8 bases matching TRBD2. The trim removed 4 bases at V and 2 bases at J, leaving 4 bases unmatched. CDR3 length: 15 residues. Germline CDR1 and CDR2: MDHEN and SYDVKM. The CDR3 DNA is TGTGCCAGCAGTTCAGCGGGGGTAACCTACAATGAGCAGTTCTTC. Amino acids: CASSSAGVTYNEQFF.

This rearrangement joins TRBV7-9 to TRBJ2-7; TRBD1 agrees at 7 bases. Germline V gene sequence: CDR1 SEHNR, CDR2 FQNEAQ (reference sequence). The CDR3 has 15 residues. V was clipped by 4 bases and J by 2 bases; unmatched bases: 8. CDR3 sequence reads: CASSSPTGNPYEQYF. For the CDR3, the DNA is TGTGCCAGCAGCTCACCGACAGGGAACCCCTACGAGCAGTACTTC.

This clone has a handful of counts. The chain employs TRBV7-9 and TRBJ2-3, with 10 bases identical to TRBD1. CDR3 length: 15 residues. V gave up 4 bases and J gave up 6 bases; unmatched junction bases: 7. In germline, CDR1 is SEHNR, CDR2 FQNEAQ (reference sequence). The CDR3 nucleotides are TGTGCCAGCAGCTACGGGACAGGGGACAAGGATACGCAGTATTTT. It translates to CASSYGTGDKDTQYF. The full variable domain, in which reference TRBV7-9 and TRBJ2-3 provide the parts outside the CDR3, is DTGVSQNPRHKITKRGQNVTFRCDPISEHNRLYWYRQTLGQGPEFLTYFQNEAQLEKSRLLSDRFSAERPKGSFSTLEIQRTEQGDSAMYLCASSYGTGDKDTQYFGPGTRLTVL.

The DNA of the CDR3 is TGTGCCAGCAGTTACTCGAGGGACAGGGGCACTGAAGCTTTCTTT. Its protein is CASSYSRDRGTEAFF. The chain links TRBV6-5 to TRBJ1-1; TRBD1 aligns across 10 bases. Germline values: CDR1 MNHEY, CDR2 SVGAGI. This CDR3 region has 15 residues. Trimming took 0 bases from V and 4 from J; bases not matched to a gene: 2.

The rearrangement links TRBV10-2 to TRBJ2-6; TRBD1 matches at 7 bases. This CDR3 has 16 amino acids. After removal of 2 bases from V and 5 bases from J, the junction contained 6 bases not matched to a gene. CDR1 is WSHSY and CDR2 is SAAADI in the germline V gene. This chain's CDR3 is CASSEEQGRRANVLTF. CDR3 coding DNA: TGCGCCAGCAGTGAGGAACAGGGGCGAAGGGCCAACGTCCTGACTTTC.

This chain joins TRBV5-1 and TRBJ1-1; weak D call: TRBD1 (6 bases). The CDR3 extends over 14 amino acids. Germline-derived CDR1 and CDR2 are SGHRS and YFSETQ. The ends were cut back, 4 bases at V and 2 bases at J, with 12 bases in the middle. The CDR3 loop is CASSREQGNTEAFF. The CDR3 DNA reads TGCGCCAGCAGCCGCGAACAGGGTAACACTGAAGCTTTCTTT.

The CDR3 bases are TGTGCCAGCAGTTACCCCAGGCGGGAGGGCTCCTACGAGCAGTACTTC. Protein sequence: CASSYPRREGSYEQYF. This chain joins TRBV6-5 and TRBJ2-7, with 9 bases that match TRBD2. J lost 0 bases, V lost 2 bases, and 5 bases had no gene match. This CDR3 has 16 amino acids. Germline CDR1 and CDR2: MNHEY and SVGAGI.

CDR3: CASSATGGYGYTF. The CDR3 region has the DNA TGTGCCAGCAGCGCCACAGGGGGCTATGGCTACACCTTC. The gene calls are TRBV7-3 and TRBJ1-2, with 8 bases fitting TRBD1. Germline V lookup: CDR1 SGHTA, CDR2 FQGTGA. The length of the CDR3 is 13 residues. With 5 bases clipped from V and 4 bases from J, the junction kept 3 bases outside the gene matches.

The rearrangement uses TRBV6-5 and TRBJ2-4, with D possibly TRBD1 on 6 matching bases. Germline assignment: CDR1 MNHEY and CDR2 SVGAGI. Trimming removed 4 bases at V and 2 bases at J, with 12 bases between. The CDR3 length is 15 residues. The CDR3 DNA reads as TGTGCCAGCAGTTCCTCCAGGGGAACCAAAAACATTCAGTACTTC. This sequence encodes CASSSSRGTKNIQYF.